Listed below are T cell receptor beta chains from one sample, sequenced in a study of blood T cell repertoires in COVID-19. Sequencing used immunoSEQ multiplex PCR; TCRdb keeps in-frame clones, though not all of them. The repertoire holds about 270,000 clones, approximately 89% seen once, with approximately 3% in the top ten. Sequenced input: PBMCs or T cells enriched from blood (not recorded which). These receptors were taken from a middle-aged man who had been exposed to COVID-19. CDR3s include the opening cysteine and the closing phenylalanine or tryptophan. The order of the fields is D gene, clone size, J gene, V gene, CDR3 protein, CDR3 DNA. The D gene is left open where the match is weak. The listing skips clone size in some rows; elsewhere it reads once, few, many or a size class.

TRBD1 | . | TRBJ1-2 | TRBV9 | CASSPGTGGYTF | TGTGCCAGCAGCCCCGGGACAGGGGGCTATACCTTC
. | once | TRBJ1-5 | TRBV28 | CASSWRTSGQPQHF | TGTGCCAGCAGTTGGCGGACTTCGGGTCAGCCCCAGCATTTT
. | . | TRBJ2-7 | TRBV21-1 | CASSFPTGADEQYF | TGTGCCAGCAGCTTCCCGACAGGGGCGGACGAGCAGTACTTC
TRBD1 | . | TRBJ1-1 | TRBV25-1 | CASRGTGWVNTEAFF | TGTGCCAGCAGAGGGACAGGGTGGGTGAACACTGAAGCTTTCTTT
. | few | TRBJ2-7 | TRBV9 | CASSVGTVSYEQYF | TGTGCCAGCAGCGTAGGTACAGTCTCCTACGAGCAGTACTTC
TRBD1 | . | TRBJ2-6 | TRBV19 | CASSPGQGLSGANVLTF | TGTGCCAGTAGTCCGGGACAGGGGTTATCTGGGGCCAACGTCCTGACTTTC
. | . | TRBJ1-1 | TRBV5-5 | CASSSSWGGNTEAFF | TGTGCCAGCAGCTCCTCCTGGGGAGGGAACACTGAAGCTTTCTTT
. | . | TRBJ1-6 | TRBV4-2 | CASSQEGGSTYNSPLHF | TGTGCCAGCAGCCAAGAAGGCGGGAGCACCTATAATTCACCCCTCCACTTT
TRBD2 | . | TRBJ2-1 | TRBV6-1 | CASSESSSGRYNEQFF | TGTGCCAGCAGTGAATCATCTAGCGGTAGGTACAATGAGCAGTTCTTC
. | . | TRBJ1-4 | TRBV27 | CASSLIYGAHEKLFF | TGTGCCAGCAGTTTGATTTATGGGGCACATGAAAAACTGTTTTTT
. | . | TRBJ1-2 | TRBV3-1/TRBV3-2 | CASSPRGVGYGYTF | TGTGCCAGCAGCCCCCGGGGTGTCGGCTATGGCTACACCTTC
. | . | TRBJ2-5 | TRBV11-2 | CASSPGTGWGETQYF | TGTGCCAGCAGCCCCGGGACTGGATGGGGAGAGACCCAGTACTTC
. | . | TRBJ1-1 | TRBV6-1 | CASSEALRGSEAFF | TGTGCCAGCAGTGAAGCGCTAAGGGGGTCTGAAGCTTTCTTT
TRBD1 | . | TRBJ2-2 | TRBV11-2 | CASSGRRDRRYTGELFF | TGTGCCAGCAGCGGCCGACGGGACAGACGGTACACCGGGGAGCTGTTTTTT
TRBD1 | . | TRBJ2-1 | TRBV6-5 | CASRTDRISYNEQFF | TGTGCCAGCAGGACGGACAGGATCTCCTACAATGAGCAGTTCTTC
TRBD2 | . | TRBJ2-2 | TRBV18 | CASSPQDPSGMNTGELFF | TGTGCCAGCTCACCACAGGATCCTAGCGGGATGAACACCGGGGAGCTGTTTTTT
. | . | TRBJ1-1 | TRBV27 | CASSFEGGRGEAFF | TGTGCCAGCAGTTTTGAGGGAGGGAGGGGTGAAGCTTTCTTT
. | . | TRBJ2-2 | TRBV3-1/TRBV3-2 | CASSQESGGRSVWLPNTGELFF | TGTGCCAGCAGCCAAGAGTCCGGGGGTCGCAGTGTTTGGCTTCCGAACACCGGGGAGCTGTTTTTT
TRBD1 | . | TRBJ1-3 | TRBV7-9 | CASSGRDSLYLNPGNTIYF | TGTGCCAGCAGCGGCCGGGACAGCCTTTATTTGAACCCTGGAAACACCATATATTTT
TRBD2 | . | TRBJ2-5 | TRBV7-9 | CASSLTSGIIRETQYF | TGTGCCAGCAGCCTGACTAGCGGGATAATACGAGAGACCCAGTACTTC
. | once | TRBJ1-1 | TRBV5-4 | CASSLDRATNTEAFF | TGTGCCAGCAGCTTGGACAGGGCTACGAACACTGAAGCTTTCTTT
TRBD1 | . | TRBJ2-2 | TRBV7-2 | CASSDPRDRGLGELFF | TGTGCCAGCAGCGACCCAAGGGACAGGGGGCTTGGGGAGCTGTTTTTT
. | few | TRBJ2-2 | TRBV6-5 | CASIGQPNTGELFF | TGTGCCAGCATTGGACAGCCGAACACCGGGGAGCTGTTTTTT
TRBD1 | once | TRBJ1-5 | TRBV30 | CAYSGGRGYSNQPQHF | TGTGCCTACTCAGGGGGGCGCGGGTATAGCAATCAGCCCCAGCATTTT
. | . | TRBJ1-1 | TRBV19 | CASSLDRTVNTEAFF | TGTGCCAGTAGTCTCGACCGGACAGTGAACACTGAAGCTTTCTTT
TRBD2 | . | TRBJ2-4 | TRBV28 | CASSPTGLELAKNIQYF | TGTGCCAGCAGCCCAACCGGACTAGAACTAGCCAAAAACATTCAGTACTTC
. | . | TRBJ2-1 | TRBV7-6 | CASSLDRLSPYNEQFF | TGTGCCAGCAGCTTGGATCGACTAAGTCCCTACAATGAGCAGTTCTTC
TRBD2 | . | TRBJ2-5 | TRBV7-3 | CASSQTTSGSRETQYF | TGTGCCAGCAGCCAAACGACTAGCGGGAGCCGAGAGACCCAGTACTTC